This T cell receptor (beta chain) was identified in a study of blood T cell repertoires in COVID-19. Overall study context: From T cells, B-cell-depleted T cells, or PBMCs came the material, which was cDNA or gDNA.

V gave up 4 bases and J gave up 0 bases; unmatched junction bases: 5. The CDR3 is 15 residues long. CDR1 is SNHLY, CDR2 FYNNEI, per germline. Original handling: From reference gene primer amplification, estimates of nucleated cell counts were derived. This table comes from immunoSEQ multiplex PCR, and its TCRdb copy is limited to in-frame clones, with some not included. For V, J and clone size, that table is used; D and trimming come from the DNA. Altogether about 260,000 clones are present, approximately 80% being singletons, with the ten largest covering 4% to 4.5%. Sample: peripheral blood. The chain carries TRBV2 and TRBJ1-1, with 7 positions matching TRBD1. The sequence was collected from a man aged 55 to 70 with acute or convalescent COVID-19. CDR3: CASSGRTGLNTEAFF. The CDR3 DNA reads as TGTGCCAGCAGTGGTAGGACAGGTCTGAACACTGAAGCTTTCTTT.